This passage covers 27 T cell receptor beta chains from one sample sequenced in a study of cytomegalovirus exposure and HLA in healthy donors. In the PCR, 60 Vbeta and 13 Jbeta primers were used. Using immunoSEQ multiplex PCR, the repertoire was profiled, and TCRdb retains in-frame clones only, with some absent. This sample yields roughly 180,000 clones, of which roughly 79% are seen a single time; more than 13% belongs to the top ten. Sequenced sample: PBMCs. The receptors were sampled from a middle-aged man in good health and CMV-seropositive.

This chain uses TRBV6-4 with TRBJ2-7; 8 nucleotides line up with TRBD2. The germline V gene has CDR1 MRHNA and CDR2 SNTAGT. V lost 2 bases, J lost 7 bases, and 13 bases stayed unmatched. The CDR3 runs 16 residues. The CDR3 region is CASSDPGGRGALEQYF. The CDR3, as DNA: TGTGCCAGCAGTGACCCGGGGGGGCGGGGGGCCTTGGAGCAGTACTTC.

V gene TRBV6-5 combines with J gene TRBJ2-7, with D possibly being TRBD1 (8 bases). The CDR3 is 14 amino acids. The germline V gene has CDR1 MNHEY and CDR2 SVGAGI. V gave up 5 bases and J gave up 7 bases, with 18 bases separating them. Written as DNA, the CDR3 is TGTGCCAGCAGTGGACAGGGAGGGCCTGGGGAGCAGTACTTC. This gives the protein CASSGQGGPGEQYF.

The genes are TRBV9 and TRBJ2-5, with 12 bases that match TRBD2. Germline-derived CDR1 and CDR2 are SGDLS and YYNGEE. This CDR3 comprises 16 residues. The junction had 3 bases not matched to a gene; V was cut back by 3 bases and J by 0 bases. The CDR3 is CASSDRLAGDQETQYF. DNA of the CDR3: TGTGCCAGCAGCGACCGACTAGCGGGGGACCAAGAGACCCAGTACTTC.

The chain has TRBV5-4 and TRBJ1-2, with 8 positions matching TRBD1. The CDR3 length is 16 residues. J gave up 3 bases and V 4 bases, and 11 bases lay outside the gene matches. CDR1 is SGHNT, CDR2 YYREEE, per germline (reference sequence). The CDR3 DNA reads TGTGCCAGCAGCCGCGGGGAGAACAGGGGGGACTATGGCTACACCTTC. As protein: CASSRGENRGDYGYTF.

The chain employs TRBV12-2 and TRBJ1-5; the table calls TRBD1, which could not be checked here. TRBV12-2 is classified as a pseudogene. The length of the CDR3 is 17 residues. The chain's CDR3 is CASRFSSGTEGNQPQHF. The CDR3 nucleotides are TGTGCAAGTCGCTTTTCATCCGGGACAGAGGGCAATCAGCCCCAGCATTTT.

The rearrangement uses TRBV19 and TRBJ2-5; TRBD1 matches at 7 bases. Losses at the gene ends were 6 bases for V and 2 bases for J; bases not matched to a gene: 3. Germline V gene data show CDR1 as LNHDA and CDR2 as SQIVND (reference sequence). The CDR3 is made up of 13 amino acids. This CDR3 is CASSPGQQETQYF. The CDR3 DNA reads as TGTGCCAGTAGCCCGGGACAGCAAGAGACCCAGTACTTC.

This clone has just one count. The chain is built from TRBV18 and TRBJ1-1; unclear D gene. Germline loops: CDR1 KGHSH, CDR2 LQKENI. The CDR3 totals 16 residues. V shed 6 bases and J shed 0 bases, with 17 bases lying between them. The CDR3 reads CASSQSGMGMNTEAFF. The CDR3 nucleotides are TGTGCCAGCTCCCAGTCGGGTATGGGTATGAACACTGAAGCTTTCTTT.

The chain joins TRBV4-1 to TRBJ2-7; no definite D call. Per germline, CDR1 MGHRA and CDR2 YSYEKL. CDR3 length: 14 residues. Deletions cut 0 bases from V and 5 bases from J, with 11 bases between. CDR3 protein: CASSQDAGLNEQYF. The CDR3 nucleotides are TGCGCCAGCAGCCAAGATGCCGGGTTGAACGAGCAGTACTTC.

The genes are TRBV19 and TRBJ2-5, with TRBD1 matching over 9 bases. Germline assignment: CDR1 LNHDA and CDR2 SQIVND (reference sequence). With V trimmed by 4 bases and J by 5 bases, 5 bases remained unmatched. CDR3 length: 14 residues. CDR3 sequence reads: CASSTTGGRETQYF. The CDR3, as DNA: TGTGCCAGTAGTACGACAGGGGGGCGGGAGACCCAGTACTTC.

Concerning this clone: An end of the junction differs from the germline gene, which may be a read error. CDR3: CASSRRDYTEQFF. The CDR3 DNA follows: TGTGCCAGCAGTAGGAGGGACTACACTGAGCAGTTCTTC. The chain joins TRBV28 to TRBJ2-1; 7 bases are shared with TRBD2. Germline V gives CDR1 MDHEN, CDR2 SYDVKM. The CDR3 contains 13 residues.

V and J are TRBV9 and TRBJ2-5; TRBD2 matches at 8 bases. The end of the DNA aligns better with TRBJ2-7, so the J call may be wrong. CDR3 length equals 13 residues. The V gene's germline CDR1 is SGDLS and CDR2 YYNGEE. The CDR3 nucleotides read TGTGCCAGCAGCGACGCGGGGGGAATCGAGCAGTACTTC. Its protein product is CASSDAGGIEQYF.

In regard to this clone: Within the sample, other DNA sequences also encode this same CDR3. The chain uses TRBV7-8 and TRBJ1-5; a weak D match, TRBD1 (5 bases). This CDR3 region has 13 residues. V was pared by 1 base and J by 5 bases, with 6 bases between. The germline CDR1 and CDR2 sequences are SGHVS and FQNEAQ. CDR3 loop: CASSLGGDQPQHF. CDR3 nucleotide sequence: TGTGCCAGCAGCTTAGGGGGCGATCAGCCCCAGCATTTT.

The chain is built from TRBV7-2 and TRBJ2-1; a possible D gene is TRBD2 (6 bases). The CDR3 has 16 residues. With 5 bases removed from V and 0 bases from J, the gap between germline ends came to 14 bases. Germline V gene data show CDR1 as SGHTA and CDR2 as FQGNSA. This chain's CDR3 is CASSLGAGSSYNEQFF. The CDR3 DNA follows: TGTGCCAGCAGCCTCGGGGCGGGGAGCTCCTACAATGAGCAGTTCTTC.

The chain has TRBV21-1 and TRBJ1-1; TRBD1 is the table's D call and was not checked against the DNA. TRBV21-1 is reported as a pseudogene. This CDR3 comprises 19 residues. Here the CDR3 reads CASSNPPRDSGSERTEAFF. In DNA form, the CDR3 reads TGTGCCAGCAGCAACCCCCCACGGGACAGCGGGTCTGAAAGAACTGAAGCTTTCTTT.

The V gene is TRBV5-5, the J gene TRBJ2-3, with D possibly TRBD1 on 5 matching bases. The CDR3 totals 15 residues. The V and J ends lost 4 bases and 0 bases respectively, with 12 bases between them. Germline V CDR1 and CDR2: SGHKS, YYEKEE (reference sequence). CDR3 region: CASSMSRVSTDTQYF. The DNA for the CDR3 is TGTGCCAGCAGCATGAGCAGGGTTAGCACAGATACGCAGTATTTT.

The chain links TRBV19 to TRBJ1-6; D is ambiguous. The CDR3 is 14 amino acids. V lost 5 bases and J lost 8, with 13 bases in between. The germline gives CDR1 LNHDA, CDR2 SQIVND (reference sequence). The CDR3 DNA follows: TGTGCCAGTAGTTACACGACTGCCTATTCACCCCTCCACTTT. Amino acid sequence: CASSYTTAYSPLHF.

This chain joins TRBV7-2 and TRBJ2-2; TRBD2 agrees at 7 bases. The length of the CDR3 is 17 residues. Per the germline V gene, CDR1 is SGHTA and CDR2 is FQGNSA. J gave up 0 bases and V 2 bases, and 6 bases lay outside the gene matches. CDR3: CASSLNPGGSNTGELFF. DNA of the CDR3: TGTGCCAGCAGCTTAAACCCCGGGGGGTCGAACACCGGGGAGCTGTTTTTT.

This clone was seen only once. V is TRBV5-1 and J is TRBJ2-2, with 7 bases fitting TRBD1. J was trimmed by 4 bases and V by 4 bases; bases with no gene match: 13. Germline loops: CDR1 SGHRS, CDR2 YFSETQ. The CDR3 extends over 17 amino acids. The CDR3 region is CASSPSWGTVPTGELFF. CDR3 bases: TGCGCCAGCAGCCCGTCCTGGGGGACAGTACCCACCGGGGAGCTGTTTTTT.

V usage is TRBV4-3 and J usage is TRBJ2-1; TRBD1 is a possible D gene (5 bases). CDR1 is LGHNA and CDR2 is YSLEER in the germline V gene. The CDR3 consists of 14 residues. Trimming took off 0 bases at V and 5 bases at J, with 8 bases between the two ends. CDR3 sequence (DNA): TGCGCCAGCAGCCAAGATAAAGGGGACAATGAGCAGTTCTTC. Amino acid sequence: CASSQDKGDNEQFF.

The chain carries TRBV29-1 and TRBJ1-5; no clear D gene. From germline, CDR1 is SQVTM and CDR2 ANQGSEA. The length of the CDR3 is 13 residues. Trimming pared 3 bases from V and 4 bases from J, leaving 10 bases between. In DNA, the CDR3 is TGCAGCGTTGACCTAGGCGGGAATCAGCCCCAGCATTTT. Amino acids: CSVDLGGNQPQHF.

The V and J genes are TRBV27 and TRBJ2-1; TRBD2 is a possible D gene (5 bases). CDR3 length equals 14 residues. V lost 4 bases, J lost 2 bases, and 9 bases lay in between. CDR1 is MNHEY, CDR2 SMNVEV, per germline (reference sequence). The CDR3 bases are TGTGCCAGCAGTTCCAGCGGAGCCTACAATGAGCAGTTCTTC. Translation gives CASSSSGAYNEQFF.

This chain joins TRBV27 and TRBJ1-1; no clear D. The V end lost 6 bases, the J end lost 1 base, and 3 bases lay between the germline ends. Germline values: CDR1 MNHEY, CDR2 SMNVEV (reference sequence). The CDR3 totals 11 residues. The CDR3 DNA sequence: TGTGCCAGCAGAGCGAACACTGAAGCTTTCTTT. Its protein product is CASRANTEAFF.

The chain couples TRBV25-1 to TRBJ2-5, with 11 bases aligning to TRBD2. CDR1 and CDR2 (germline): MGHDK, SYGVNS. Unmatched junction bases numbered 2, after V lost 0 bases and J lost 5 bases. The CDR3 length is 15 residues. The CDR3 coding sequence is TGTGCCAGCAGTGAATATCTAGCGGGGGGTGAGACCCAGTACTTC. Its translation is CASSEYLAGGETQYF.

DNA for the CDR3: TGCGCCAGCAGCTGGGGGGACAGGGAGAGCAATCAGCCCCAGCATTTT. It encodes CASSWGDRESNQPQHF. This rearrangement joins TRBV5-1 to TRBJ1-5; TRBD1 agrees at 9 bases. Germline lookup yields CDR1 SGHRS and CDR2 YFSETQ. With 3 bases clipped from V and 1 base from J, the junction kept 5 bases outside the gene matches. The CDR3 has 16 amino acids. The variable domain in full, completed from reference TRBV5-1 and TRBJ1-5, reads KAGVTQTPRYLIKTRGQQVTLSCSPISGHRSVSWYQQTPGQGLQFLFEYFSETQRNKGNFPGRFSGRQFSNSRSEMNVSTLELGDSALYLCASSWGDRESNQPQHFGDGTRLSIL.

The V gene is TRBV18, the J gene TRBJ2-2; the D is unclear. This CDR3 contains 15 residues. The V and J ends lost 3 bases and 0 bases respectively, with 8 bases between them. Germline loops: CDR1 KGHSH, CDR2 LQKENI. The CDR3 here is CASSPFTTNTGELFF. CDR3 nucleotide sequence: TGTGCCAGCTCACCTTTTACAACGAACACCGGGGAGCTGTTTTTT.

This chain uses TRBV5-1 with TRBJ1-4; tentatively, D is TRBD1 (6 bases). Germline assignment: CDR1 SGHRS and CDR2 YFSETQ. The CDR3 totals 15 residues. Trimming took 4 bases from V and 7 from J, leaving 17 bases between them. The CDR3 bases are TGCGCCAGCAGCCACACAGGGTCGGCGGGTGAAAAACTGTTTTTT. Its protein is CASSHTGSAGEKLFF.

The gene calls are TRBV19 and TRBJ2-7, with 8 bases aligning to TRBD2. The ends lost 7 bases at V and 4 bases at J; junction bases unmatched: 12. CDR3 length: 15 amino acids. CDR1 and CDR2 (germline): LNHDA, SQIVND (reference sequence). In DNA, the CDR3 is TGTGCCAGTACTACTCACGATCGCGGGGGGTACGAGCAGTACTTC. Protein: CASTTHDRGGYEQYF.